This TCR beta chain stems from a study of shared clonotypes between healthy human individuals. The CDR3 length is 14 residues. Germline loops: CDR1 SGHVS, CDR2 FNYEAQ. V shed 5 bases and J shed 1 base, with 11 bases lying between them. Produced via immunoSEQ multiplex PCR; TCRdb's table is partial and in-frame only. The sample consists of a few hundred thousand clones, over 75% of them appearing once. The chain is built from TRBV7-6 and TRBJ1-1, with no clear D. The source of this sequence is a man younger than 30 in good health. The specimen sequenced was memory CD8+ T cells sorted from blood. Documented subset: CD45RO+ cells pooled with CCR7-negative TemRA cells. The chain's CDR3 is CASSPNVGNTEAFF. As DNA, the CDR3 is TGTGCCAGCAGCCCTAATGTAGGGAACACTGAAGCTTTCTTT.